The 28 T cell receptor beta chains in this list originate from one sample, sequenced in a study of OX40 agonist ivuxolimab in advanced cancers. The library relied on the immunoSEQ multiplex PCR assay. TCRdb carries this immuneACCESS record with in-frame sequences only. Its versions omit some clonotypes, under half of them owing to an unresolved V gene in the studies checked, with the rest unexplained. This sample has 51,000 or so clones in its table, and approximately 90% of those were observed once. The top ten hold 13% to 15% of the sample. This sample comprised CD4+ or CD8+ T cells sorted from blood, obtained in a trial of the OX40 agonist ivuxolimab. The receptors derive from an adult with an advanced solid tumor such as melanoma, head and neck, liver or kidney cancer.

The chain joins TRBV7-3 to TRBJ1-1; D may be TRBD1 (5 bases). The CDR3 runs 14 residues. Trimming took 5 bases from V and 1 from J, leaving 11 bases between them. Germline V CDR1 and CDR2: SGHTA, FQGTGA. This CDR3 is CASSVSGGNTEAFF. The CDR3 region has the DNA TGTGCCAGCAGCGTTAGCGGGGGGAACACTGAAGCTTTCTTT.

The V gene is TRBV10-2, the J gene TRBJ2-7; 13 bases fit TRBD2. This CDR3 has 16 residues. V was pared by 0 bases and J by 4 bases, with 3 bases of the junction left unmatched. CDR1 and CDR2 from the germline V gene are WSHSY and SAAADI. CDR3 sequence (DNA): TGCGCCAGCAGTGAGTCGGGGACTAGCGGGGTTTACGAGCAGTACTTC. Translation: CASSESGTSGVYEQYF.

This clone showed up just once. The CDR3 sequence: CASSVVSGEGYTF. DNA of the CDR3: TGTGCCAGCAGCGTAGTGTCAGGGGAAGGCTACACCTTC. The chain combines TRBV9 with TRBJ1-2, with D possibly being TRBD1 (6 bases). In germline, CDR1 is SGDLS, CDR2 YYNGEE. This CDR3 contains 13 residues. V lost 0 bases and J lost 8, with 11 bases in between.

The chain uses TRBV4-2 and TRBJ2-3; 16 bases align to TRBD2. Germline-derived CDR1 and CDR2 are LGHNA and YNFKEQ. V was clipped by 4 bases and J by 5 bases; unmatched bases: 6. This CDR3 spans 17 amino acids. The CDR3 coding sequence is TGTGCCAGCAGCCCAGGGACTAGCGGGGGGGCGTTAGATACGCAGTATTTT. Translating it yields CASSPGTSGGALDTQYF.

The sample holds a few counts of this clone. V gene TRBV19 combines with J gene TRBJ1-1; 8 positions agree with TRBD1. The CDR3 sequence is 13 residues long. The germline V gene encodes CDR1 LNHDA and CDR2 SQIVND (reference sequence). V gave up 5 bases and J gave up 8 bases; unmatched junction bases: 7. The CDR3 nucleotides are TGTGCCAGTAGTGTGGACAGGGAATCCGAAGCTTTCTTT. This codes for CASSVDRESEAFF.

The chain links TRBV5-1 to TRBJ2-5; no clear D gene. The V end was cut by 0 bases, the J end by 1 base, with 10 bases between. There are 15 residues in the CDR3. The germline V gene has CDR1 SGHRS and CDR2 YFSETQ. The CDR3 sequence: CASSLAEGSQETQYF. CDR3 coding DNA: TGCGCCAGCAGCTTGGCCGAAGGCAGCCAAGAGACCCAGTACTTC. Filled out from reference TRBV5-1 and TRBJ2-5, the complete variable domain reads KAGVTQTPRYLIKTRGQQVTLSCSPISGHRSVSWYQQTPGQGLQFLFEYFSETQRNKGNFPGRFSGRQFSNSRSEMNVSTLELGDSALYLCASSLAEGSQETQYFGPGTRLLVL.

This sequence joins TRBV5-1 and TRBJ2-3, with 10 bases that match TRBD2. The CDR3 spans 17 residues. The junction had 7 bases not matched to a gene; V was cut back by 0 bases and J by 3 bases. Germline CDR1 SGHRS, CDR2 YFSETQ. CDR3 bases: TGCGCCAGCAGCTTGGGGCTAGCGGGGGACCTAACAGATACGCAGTATTTT. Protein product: CASSLGLAGDLTDTQYF.

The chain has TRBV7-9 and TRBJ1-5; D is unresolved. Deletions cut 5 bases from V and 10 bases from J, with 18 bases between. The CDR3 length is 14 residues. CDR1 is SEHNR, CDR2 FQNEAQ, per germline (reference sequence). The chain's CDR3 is CASSPEEGSGPQHF. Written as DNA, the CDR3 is TGTGCCAGCAGCCCAGAGGAGGGAAGCGGCCCCCAGCATTTT.

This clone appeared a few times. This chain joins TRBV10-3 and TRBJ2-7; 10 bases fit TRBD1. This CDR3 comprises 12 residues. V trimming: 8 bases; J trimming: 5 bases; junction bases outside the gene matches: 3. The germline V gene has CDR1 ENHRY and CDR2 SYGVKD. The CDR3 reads CAIGTGDDEQYF. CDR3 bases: TGTGCCATCGGGACAGGGGATGACGAGCAGTACTTC.

The CDR3 is CASSTPSRPYNEQFF. In nucleotides, the CDR3 is TGTGCCAGCAGTACTCCTTCACGGCCCTACAATGAGCAGTTCTTC. V usage is TRBV2 and J usage is TRBJ2-1; no clear D. The CDR3 is 15 residues long. Germline CDR1 is SNHLY and CDR2 is FYNNEI. Trimming took 5 bases from V and 2 from J, leaving 13 bases between them.

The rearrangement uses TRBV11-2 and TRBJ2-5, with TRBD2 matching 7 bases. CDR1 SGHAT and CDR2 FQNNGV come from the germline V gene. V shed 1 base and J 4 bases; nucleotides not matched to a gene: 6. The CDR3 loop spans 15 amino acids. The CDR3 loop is CASSLAGGGGETQYF. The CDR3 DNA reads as TGTGCCAGCAGCTTAGCGGGTGGGGGGGGAGAGACCCAGTACTTC.

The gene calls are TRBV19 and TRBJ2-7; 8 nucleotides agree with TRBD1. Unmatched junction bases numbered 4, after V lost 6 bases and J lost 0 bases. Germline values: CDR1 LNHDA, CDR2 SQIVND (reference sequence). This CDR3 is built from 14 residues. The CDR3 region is CASSPGQDSYEQYF. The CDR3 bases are TGTGCCAGTAGCCCGGGACAGGACTCCTACGAGCAGTACTTC.

The CDR3, as DNA: TGTGCCAGCAGTTCCGGGTCCTATTCCTACGAGCAGTACTTC. It translates to CASSSGSYSYEQYF. The chain has TRBV25-1 and TRBJ2-7, with D uncertain. Trimming cost V 5 bases and J 1 base, with 12 bases left between them. This CDR3 contains 14 residues. Germline assignment: CDR1 MGHDK and CDR2 SYGVNS.

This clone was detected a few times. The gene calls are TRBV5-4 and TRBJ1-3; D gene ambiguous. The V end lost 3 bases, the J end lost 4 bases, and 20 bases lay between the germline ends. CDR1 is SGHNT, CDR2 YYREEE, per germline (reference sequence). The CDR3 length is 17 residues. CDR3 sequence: CASSSLLSPEAGNTIYF. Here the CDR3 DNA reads TGTGCCAGCAGCTCACTACTCTCGCCCGAAGCGGGAAACACCATATATTTT.

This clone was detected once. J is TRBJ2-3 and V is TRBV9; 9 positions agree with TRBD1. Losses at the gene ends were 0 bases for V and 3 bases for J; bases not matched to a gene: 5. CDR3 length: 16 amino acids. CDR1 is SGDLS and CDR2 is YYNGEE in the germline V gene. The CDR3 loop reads CASSVATGQGTDTQYF. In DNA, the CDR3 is TGTGCCAGCAGCGTAGCTACGGGACAGGGTACAGATACGCAGTATTTT.

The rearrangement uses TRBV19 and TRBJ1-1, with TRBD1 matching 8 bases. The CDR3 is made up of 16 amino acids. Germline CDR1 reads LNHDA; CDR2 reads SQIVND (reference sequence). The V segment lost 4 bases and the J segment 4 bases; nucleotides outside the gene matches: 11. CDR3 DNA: TGTGCCAGTAGTACCGGGACAGGCCGTTTAGTCACTGAAGCTTTCTTT. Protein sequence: CASSTGTGRLVTEAFF.

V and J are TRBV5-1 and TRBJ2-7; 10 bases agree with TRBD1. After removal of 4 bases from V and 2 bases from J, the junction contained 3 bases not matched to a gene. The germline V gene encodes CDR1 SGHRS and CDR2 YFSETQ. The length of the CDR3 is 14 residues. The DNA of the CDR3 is TGCGCCAGCAGCAACGGACAGGGGGCCTACGAGCAGTACTTC. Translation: CASSNGQGAYEQYF. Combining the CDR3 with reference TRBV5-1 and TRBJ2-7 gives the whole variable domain KAGVTQTPRYLIKTRGQQVTLSCSPISGHRSVSWYQQTPGQGLQFLFEYFSETQRNKGNFPGRFSGRQFSNSRSEMNVSTLELGDSALYLCASSNGQGAYEQYFGPGTRLTVT.

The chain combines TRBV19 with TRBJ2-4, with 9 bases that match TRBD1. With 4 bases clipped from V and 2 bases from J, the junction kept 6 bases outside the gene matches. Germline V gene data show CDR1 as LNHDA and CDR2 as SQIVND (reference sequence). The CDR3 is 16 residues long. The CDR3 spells CASSTDRGGPKNIQYF. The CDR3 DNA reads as TGTGCCAGTAGTACCGACAGGGGGGGGCCCAAAAACATTCAGTACTTC.

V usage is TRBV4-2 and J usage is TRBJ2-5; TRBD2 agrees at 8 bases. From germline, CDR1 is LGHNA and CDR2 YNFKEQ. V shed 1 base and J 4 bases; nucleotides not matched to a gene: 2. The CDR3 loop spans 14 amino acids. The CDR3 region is CASSQGGGRETQYF. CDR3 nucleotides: TGTGCCAGCAGCCAAGGCGGGGGGAGAGAGACCCAGTACTTC.

The CDR3 DNA follows: TGTGCCACCAGCAGAGATCGGGCAGGCGGAGTCTATGGCTACACCTTC. Translating it yields CATSRDRAGGVYGYTF. V is TRBV15 and J is TRBJ1-2, with D uncertain. Germline values: CDR1 LNHNV, CDR2 YYDKDF (reference sequence). V was pared by 0 bases and J by 4 bases, with 15 bases between. This CDR3 is 16 amino acids long.

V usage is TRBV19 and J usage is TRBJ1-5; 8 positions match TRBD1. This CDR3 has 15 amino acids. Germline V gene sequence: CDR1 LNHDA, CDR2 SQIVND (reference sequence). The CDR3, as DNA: TGTGCTGTCAGGGACAGGTCCTATAGCAATCAGCCCCAGCATTTT. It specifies CAVRDRSYSNQPQHF. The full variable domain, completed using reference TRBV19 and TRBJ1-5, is DGGITQSPKYLFRKEGQNVTLSCEQNLNHDAMYWYRQDPGQGLRLIYYSQIVNDFQKGDIAEGYSVSREKKESFPLTVTSAQKNPTAFYLCAVRDRSYSNQPQHFGDGTRLSIL.

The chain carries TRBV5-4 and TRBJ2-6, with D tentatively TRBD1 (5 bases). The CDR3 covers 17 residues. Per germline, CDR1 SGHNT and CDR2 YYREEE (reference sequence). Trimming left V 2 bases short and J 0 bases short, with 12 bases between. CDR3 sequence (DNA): TGTGCCAGCAGCTTTTTAGACAGCCCCTCTGGGGCCAACGTCCTGACTTTC. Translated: CASSFLDSPSGANVLTF.

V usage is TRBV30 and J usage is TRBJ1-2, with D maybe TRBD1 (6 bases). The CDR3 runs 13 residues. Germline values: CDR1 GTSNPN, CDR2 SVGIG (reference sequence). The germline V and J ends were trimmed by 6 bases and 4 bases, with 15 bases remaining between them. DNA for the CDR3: TGTGCCTGCGTGCCCGGGGGCAGCTATGGCTACACCTTC. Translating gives CACVPGGSYGYTF. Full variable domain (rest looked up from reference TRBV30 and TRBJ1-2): SQTIHQWPATLVQPVGSPLSLECTVEGTSNPNLYWYRQAAGRGLQLLFYSVGIGQISSEVPQNLSASRPQDRQFILSSKKLLLSDSGFYLCACVPGGSYGYTFGSGTRLTVV.

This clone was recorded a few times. CDR3: CASSLVGTAYEQYF. CDR3 nucleotide sequence: TGCGCCAGCAGCTTGGTGGGCACAGCTTACGAGCAGTACTTC. The chain couples TRBV5-1 to TRBJ2-7; D ambiguous. The CDR3 consists of 14 residues. V lost 0 bases to trimming and J lost 4 bases, with 11 bases between them. From germline, CDR1 is SGHRS and CDR2 YFSETQ.

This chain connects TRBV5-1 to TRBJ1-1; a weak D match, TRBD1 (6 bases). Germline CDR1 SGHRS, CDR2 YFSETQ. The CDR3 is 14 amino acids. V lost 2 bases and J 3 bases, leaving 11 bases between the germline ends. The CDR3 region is CASSLTGLDTEAFF. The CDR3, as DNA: TGCGCCAGCAGCTTAACAGGGTTGGACACTGAAGCTTTCTTT. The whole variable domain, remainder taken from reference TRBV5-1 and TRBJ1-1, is KAGVTQTPRYLIKTRGQQVTLSCSPISGHRSVSWYQQTPGQGLQFLFEYFSETQRNKGNFPGRFSGRQFSNSRSEMNVSTLELGDSALYLCASSLTGLDTEAFFGQGTRLTVV.

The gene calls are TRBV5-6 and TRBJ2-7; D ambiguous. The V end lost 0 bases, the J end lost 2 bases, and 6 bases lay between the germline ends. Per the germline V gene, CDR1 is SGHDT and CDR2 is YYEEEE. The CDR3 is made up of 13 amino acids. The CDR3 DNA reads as TGTGCCAGCAGCTTGGAGCAAACCTACGAGCAGTACTTC. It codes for CASSLEQTYEQYF.

This CDR3 is CASSPSQMSYEQYF. The CDR3 DNA follows: TGTGCCAGCAGCCCCTCACAGATGTCCTACGAGCAGTACTTC. The chain recombines TRBV9 with TRBJ2-7; D is uncertain. Looked up from germline, CDR1 is SGDLS and CDR2 is YYNGEE. The CDR3 loop spans 14 amino acids. The V gene lost 4 bases and the J gene lost 1 base, with 12 bases spanning the gap.

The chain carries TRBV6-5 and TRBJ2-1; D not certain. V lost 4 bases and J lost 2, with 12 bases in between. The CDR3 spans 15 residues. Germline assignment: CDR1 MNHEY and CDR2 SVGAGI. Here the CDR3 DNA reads TGTGCCAGCAGTTTATCCACCTTTACCTACAATGAGCAGTTCTTC. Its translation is CASSLSTFTYNEQFF.